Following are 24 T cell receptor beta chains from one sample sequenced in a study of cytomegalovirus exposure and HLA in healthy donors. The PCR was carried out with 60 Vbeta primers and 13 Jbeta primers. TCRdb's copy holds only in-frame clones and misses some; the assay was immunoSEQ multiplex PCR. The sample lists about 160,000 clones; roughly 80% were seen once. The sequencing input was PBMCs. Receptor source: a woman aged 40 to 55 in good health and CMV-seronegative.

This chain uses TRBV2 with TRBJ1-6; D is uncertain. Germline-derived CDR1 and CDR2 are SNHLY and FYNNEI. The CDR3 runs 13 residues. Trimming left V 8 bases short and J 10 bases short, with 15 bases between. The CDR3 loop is CASGAGGISPLHF. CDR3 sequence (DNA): TGTGCCAGCGGTGCAGGAGGGATATCACCCCTCCACTTT.

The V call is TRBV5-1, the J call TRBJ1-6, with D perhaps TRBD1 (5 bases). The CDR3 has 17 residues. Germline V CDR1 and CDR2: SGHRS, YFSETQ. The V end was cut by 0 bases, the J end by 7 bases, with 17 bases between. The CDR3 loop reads CASSLAHGGRWNSPLHF. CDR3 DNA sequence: TGCGCCAGCAGCTTGGCTCACGGGGGTCGATGGAATTCACCCCTCCACTTT.

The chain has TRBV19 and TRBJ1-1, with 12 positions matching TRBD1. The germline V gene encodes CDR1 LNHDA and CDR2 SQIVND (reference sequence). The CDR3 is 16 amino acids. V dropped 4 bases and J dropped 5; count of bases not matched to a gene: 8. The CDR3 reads CASSRGQGAARTEAFF. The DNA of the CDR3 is TGTGCCAGTAGTAGGGGACAGGGGGCCGCGAGGACTGAAGCTTTCTTT.

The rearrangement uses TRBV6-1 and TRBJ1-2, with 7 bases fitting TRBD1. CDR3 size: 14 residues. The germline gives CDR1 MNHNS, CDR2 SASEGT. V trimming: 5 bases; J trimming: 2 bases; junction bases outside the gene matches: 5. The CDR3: CASSKDRQNYGYTF. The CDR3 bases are TGTGCCAGCAGTAAGGACAGGCAAAACTATGGCTACACCTTC.

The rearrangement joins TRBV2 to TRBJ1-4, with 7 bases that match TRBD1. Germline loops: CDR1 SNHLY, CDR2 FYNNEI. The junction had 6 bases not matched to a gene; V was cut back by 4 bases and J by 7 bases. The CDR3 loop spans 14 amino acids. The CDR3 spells CASSGIGGGEKLFF. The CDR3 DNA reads TGTGCCAGCAGTGGAATAGGGGGCGGTGAAAAACTGTTTTTT. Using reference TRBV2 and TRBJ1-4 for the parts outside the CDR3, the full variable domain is EPEVTQTPSHQVTQMGQEVILRCVPISNHLYFYWYRQILGQKVEFLVSFYNNEISEKSEIFDDQFSVERPDGSNFTLKIRSTKLEDSAMYFCASSGIGGGEKLFFGSGTQLSVL.

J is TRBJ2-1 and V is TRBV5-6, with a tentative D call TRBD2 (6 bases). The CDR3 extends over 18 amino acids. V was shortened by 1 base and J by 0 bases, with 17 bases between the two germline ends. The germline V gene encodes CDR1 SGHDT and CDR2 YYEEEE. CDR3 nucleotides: TGTGCCAGCAGCTTGAGGGGCCTTGACGGGAGCTCCTACAATGAGCAGTTCTTC. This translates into CASSLRGLDGSSYNEQFF.

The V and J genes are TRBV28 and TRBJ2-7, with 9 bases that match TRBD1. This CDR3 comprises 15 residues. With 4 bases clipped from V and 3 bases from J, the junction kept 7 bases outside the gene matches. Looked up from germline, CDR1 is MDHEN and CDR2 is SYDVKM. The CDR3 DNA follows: TGTGCCAGCAGTTCCTCCGGGACAGGGTACTACGAGCAGTACTTC. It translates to CASSSSGTGYYEQYF.

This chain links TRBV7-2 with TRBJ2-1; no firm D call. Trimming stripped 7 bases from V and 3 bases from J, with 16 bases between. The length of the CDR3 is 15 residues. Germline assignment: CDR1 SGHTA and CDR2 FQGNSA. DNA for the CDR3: TGTGCCAGCAATACCGGCGGAACATTCTACAATGAGCAGTTCTTC. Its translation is CASNTGGTFYNEQFF.

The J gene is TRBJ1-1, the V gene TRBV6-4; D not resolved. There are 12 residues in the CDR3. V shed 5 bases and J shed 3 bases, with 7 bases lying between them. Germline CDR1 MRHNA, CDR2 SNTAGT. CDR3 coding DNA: TGTGCCAGCAGTCCTAGGTACACTGAAGCTTTCTTT. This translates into CASSPRYTEAFF.

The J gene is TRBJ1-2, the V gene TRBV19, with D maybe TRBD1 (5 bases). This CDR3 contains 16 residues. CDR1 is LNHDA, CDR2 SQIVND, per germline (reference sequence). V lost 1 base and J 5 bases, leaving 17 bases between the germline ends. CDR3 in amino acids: CASSIVNGHTLYGYTF. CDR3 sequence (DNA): TGTGCCAGTAGTATAGTCAACGGACATACCTTGTATGGCTACACCTTC.

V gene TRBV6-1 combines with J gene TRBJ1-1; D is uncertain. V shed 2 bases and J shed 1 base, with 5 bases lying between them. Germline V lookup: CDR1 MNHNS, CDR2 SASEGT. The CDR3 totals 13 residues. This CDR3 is CASSERWNTEAFF. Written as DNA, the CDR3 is TGTGCCAGCAGTGAACGGTGGAACACTGAAGCTTTCTTT.

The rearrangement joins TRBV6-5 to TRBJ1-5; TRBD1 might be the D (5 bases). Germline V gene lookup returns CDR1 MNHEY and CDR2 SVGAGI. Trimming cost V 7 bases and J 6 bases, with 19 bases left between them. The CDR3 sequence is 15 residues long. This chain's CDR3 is CASTATGGGTQPQHF. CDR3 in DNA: TGTGCCAGCACCGCCACCGGGGGGGGGACTCAGCCCCAGCATTTT.

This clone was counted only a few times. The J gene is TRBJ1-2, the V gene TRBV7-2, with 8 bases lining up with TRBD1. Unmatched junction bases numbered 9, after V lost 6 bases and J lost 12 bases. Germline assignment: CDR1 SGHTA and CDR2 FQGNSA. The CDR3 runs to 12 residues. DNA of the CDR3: TGTGCCAGCAGTTTTCCGACAGGGGTACACACCTTC. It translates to CASSFPTGVHTF.

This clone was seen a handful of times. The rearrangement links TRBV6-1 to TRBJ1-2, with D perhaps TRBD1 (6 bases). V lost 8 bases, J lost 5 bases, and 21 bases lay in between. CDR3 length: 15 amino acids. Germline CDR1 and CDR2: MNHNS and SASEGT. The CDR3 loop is CASFGPRQAGYGYTF. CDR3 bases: TGTGCCAGCTTTGGGCCCAGACAGGCTGGTTATGGCTACACCTTC.

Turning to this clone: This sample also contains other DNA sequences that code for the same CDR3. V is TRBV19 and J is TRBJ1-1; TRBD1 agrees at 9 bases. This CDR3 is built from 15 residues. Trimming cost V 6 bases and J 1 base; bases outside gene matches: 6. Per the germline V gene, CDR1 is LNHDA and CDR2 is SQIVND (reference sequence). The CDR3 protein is CASSSPGQGNTEAFF. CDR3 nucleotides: TGTGCCAGTAGCTCCCCGGGACAGGGGAACACTGAAGCTTTCTTT.

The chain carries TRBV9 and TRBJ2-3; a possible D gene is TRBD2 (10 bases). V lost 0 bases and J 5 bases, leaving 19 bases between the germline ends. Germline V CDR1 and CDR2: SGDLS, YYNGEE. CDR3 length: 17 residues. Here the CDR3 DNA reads TGTGCCAGCAGCGTAGCGATAGCGGGGGGACAGGGAGATACGCAGTATTTT. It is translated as CASSVAIAGGQGDTQYF.

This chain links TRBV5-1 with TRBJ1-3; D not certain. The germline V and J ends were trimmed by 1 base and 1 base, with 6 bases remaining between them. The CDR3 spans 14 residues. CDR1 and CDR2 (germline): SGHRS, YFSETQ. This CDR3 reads CASSLSQSGNTIYF. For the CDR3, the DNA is TGCGCCAGCAGCTTGTCGCAGTCTGGAAACACCATATATTTT.

CDR3 DNA: TGTGCCAGCAGTGGGGACAGACCCTACGAGCAGTACTTC. Its translation is CASSGDRPYEQYF. V and J are TRBV2 and TRBJ2-7; the match to TRBD1 covers 7 bases. The CDR3 is 13 amino acids. The V and J ends lost 4 bases and 2 bases, in that order; junction bases with no gene match: 2. Germline-derived CDR1 and CDR2 are SNHLY and FYNNEI.

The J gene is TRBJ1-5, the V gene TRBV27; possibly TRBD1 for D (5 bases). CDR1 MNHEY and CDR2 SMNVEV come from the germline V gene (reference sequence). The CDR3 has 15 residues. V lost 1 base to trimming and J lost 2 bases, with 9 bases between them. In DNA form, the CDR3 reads TGTGCCAGCAGTTTATATGGCAGGGGCAATCAGCCCCAGCATTTT. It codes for CASSLYGRGNQPQHF.

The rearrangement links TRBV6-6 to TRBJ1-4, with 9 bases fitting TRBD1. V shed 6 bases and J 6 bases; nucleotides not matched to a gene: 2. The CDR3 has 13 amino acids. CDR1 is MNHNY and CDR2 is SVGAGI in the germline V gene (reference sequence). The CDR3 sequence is CASSRDRDEKLFF. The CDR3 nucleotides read TGTGCCAGCAGCAGGGACAGGGATGAAAAACTGTTTTTT.

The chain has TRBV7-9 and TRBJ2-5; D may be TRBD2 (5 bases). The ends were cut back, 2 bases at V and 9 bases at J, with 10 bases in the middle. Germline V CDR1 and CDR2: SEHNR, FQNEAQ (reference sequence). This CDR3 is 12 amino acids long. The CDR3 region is CASSLSKEAQYF. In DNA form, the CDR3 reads TGTGCCAGCAGCTTAAGCAAGGAGGCCCAGTACTTC.

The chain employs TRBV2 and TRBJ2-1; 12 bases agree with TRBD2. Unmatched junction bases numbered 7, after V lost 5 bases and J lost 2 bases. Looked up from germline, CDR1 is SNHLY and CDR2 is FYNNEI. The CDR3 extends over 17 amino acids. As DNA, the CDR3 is TGTGCCAGCAGTTCTTTACTAGCGGGGGGCACCTACAATGAGCAGTTCTTC. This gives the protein CASSSLLAGGTYNEQFF. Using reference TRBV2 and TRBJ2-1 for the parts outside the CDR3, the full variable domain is EPEVTQTPSHQVTQMGQEVILRCVPISNHLYFYWYRQILGQKVEFLVSFYNNEISEKSEIFDDQFSVERPDGSNFTLKIRSTKLEDSAMYFCASSSLLAGGTYNEQFFGPGTRLTVL.

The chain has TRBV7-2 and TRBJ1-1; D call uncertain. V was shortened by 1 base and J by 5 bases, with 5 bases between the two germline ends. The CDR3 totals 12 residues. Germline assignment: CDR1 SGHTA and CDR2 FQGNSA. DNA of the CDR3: TGTGCCAGCAGCTTAGGAGAAACTGAAGCTTTCTTT. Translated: CASSLGETEAFF. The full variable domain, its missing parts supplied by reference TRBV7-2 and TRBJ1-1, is GAGVSQSPSNKVTEKGKDVELRCDPISGHTALYWYRQSLGQGLEFLIYFQGNSAPDKSGLPSDRFSAERTGGSVSTLTIQRTQQEDSAVYLCASSLGETEAFFGQGTRLTVV.

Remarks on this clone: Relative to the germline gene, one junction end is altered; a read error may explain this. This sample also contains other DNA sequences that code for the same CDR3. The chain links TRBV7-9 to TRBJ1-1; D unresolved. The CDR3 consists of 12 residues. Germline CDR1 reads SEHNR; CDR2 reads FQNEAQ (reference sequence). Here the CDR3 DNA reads TGTTCCAGCAGCTTAGGAGGCACTGAAGCTTTCTTT. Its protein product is CSSSLGGTEAFF. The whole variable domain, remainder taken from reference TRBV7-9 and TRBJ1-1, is DTGVSQNPRHKITKRGQNVTFRCDPISEHNRLYWYRQTLGQGPEFLTYFQNEAQLEKSRLLSDRFSAERPKGSFSTLEIQRTEQGDSAMYLCSSSLGGTEAFFGQGTRLTVV.